This T cell receptor beta chain was sequenced during a study of cytomegalovirus exposure and HLA in healthy donors. Study-wide context: Assignment to the Caucasian-associated ancestry cluster applied to approximately 79% of the approximately 420 genotyped donors. Study outcomes and limitations: Across donors, most TCRs were seen rarely, yet some public ones were widespread. A list of 150 to 200 TCR beta chains associated with cytomegalovirus was given.

PCR involved 60 Vbeta and 13 Jbeta primers. The repertoire was sequenced with immunoSEQ multiplex PCR; TCRdb's copy has only in-frame clones and lacks some. The repertoire holds some 180,000 clones, with around 77% as singletons. To note about this clone: Its antigen is currently unknown.

Germline V CDR1 and CDR2: MDHEN, SYDVKM. V dropped 4 bases and J dropped 1; count of bases not matched to a gene: 6. This CDR3 has 16 residues. This chain connects TRBV28 to TRBJ2-1, with TRBD1 identical over 8 bases. The sequence came from a woman younger than 45 in good health and CMV-seronegative. The specimen sequenced was PBMCs. The CDR3 is CASSSQGAGSYNEQFF. In DNA, the CDR3 is TGTGCCAGCAGTTCCCAGGGGGCAGGGTCCTACAATGAGCAGTTCTTC.